The clone carrying this T cell receptor beta chain was observed once. Germline trimming cut 6 bases from V and 8 bases from J; bases unmatched to any gene: 11. The germline V gene has CDR1 MNHNY and CDR2 SVGAGI (reference sequence). The CDR3 extends over 15 amino acids. The sample originates from a study of blood T cell repertoires in COVID-19. On the study more broadly: PBMCs, B-cell-depleted T cells, or T cells were the source of the cDNA or gDNA that made up the material.

Sequencing was performed with immunoSEQ multiplex PCR; in TCRdb, only in-frame clones are kept and a portion is missing. This table holds fewer than 400,000 clones, more than 75% found once. Sequencing was performed on peripheral blood. This chain uses TRBV6-6 with TRBJ1-5, with TRBD1 matching 9 bases. The source of this sequence is a human donor in a cohort sampled during active COVID-19. The CDR3 here is CASSYGQGSEEPQHF. The CDR3 nucleotides are TGTGCCAGCAGCTACGGACAGGGGAGTGAAGAGCCCCAGCATTTT.